Shown below are 30 T cell receptor beta chains from a single sample sequenced in a study of breast tumors, draining lymph nodes, adjacent tissues. Breast cancer patients provided tissue from their axillary draining lymph nodes. TCRdb redid the calling of the multiplex PCR reads with MiXCR, one entry per CDR3 protein. This sample carries 150,000 to 200,000 distinct CDR3 sequences, over 25% of them seen once, and the ten largest clones take over 4%. The specimen sequenced was axillary lymph node tissue. These receptors all come from a female donor with breast cancer. Some clones in this sample may be carry-over from other donors' samples.

This clonotype was counted ten times or more. This rearrangement joins TRBV19 to TRBJ2-7; D unresolved. The CDR3 length is 13 residues. V was pared by 2 bases and J by 3 bases, with 8 bases between. CDR1 is LNHDA and CDR2 is SQIVND in the germline V gene (reference sequence). CDR3 loop: CASSINPVYEQYF. CDR3 nucleotide sequence: TGTGCCAGTAGTATAAATCCGGTCTACGAGCAGTACTTC.

This clonotype appeared a few times. The rearrangement joins TRBV6-5 to TRBJ2-1; 11 nucleotides agree with TRBD1. V shed 5 bases and J 7 bases; nucleotides not matched to a gene: 4. The germline V gene encodes CDR1 MNHEY and CDR2 SVGAGI. The CDR3 runs to 14 residues. The CDR3 reads CASSKRDRGNEQFF. The CDR3 DNA reads TGTGCCAGCAGTAAACGGGACAGGGGGAATGAGCAGTTCTTC.

This clonotype was recorded at least ten times. This sequence joins TRBV5-4 and TRBJ2-3, with D possibly being TRBD2 (6 bases). Trimming pared 4 bases from V and 14 bases from J, leaving 20 bases between. The CDR3 length is 13 residues. Germline lookup yields CDR1 SGHNT and CDR2 YYREEE (reference sequence). CDR3 sequence reads: CASSPPGRGVLYF. The CDR3 DNA reads TGTGCCAGCAGCCCCCCCGGGCGCGGGGTATTGTATTTT.

This clonotype was counted many times. This chain connects TRBV20-1 to TRBJ2-5, with a possible D match to TRBD2 (7 bases). Trimming left V 6 bases short and J 4 bases short, with 21 bases between. The CDR3 has 15 residues. The germline CDR1 and CDR2 sequences are DFQATT and SNEGSKA (reference sequence). The CDR3 region is CSALAWGGALETQYF. CDR3 nucleotides: TGCAGTGCCCTCGCTTGGGGGGGGGCCTTAGAGACCCAGTACTTC.

This clonotype has at least ten counts. The rearrangement uses TRBV11-3 and TRBJ2-3; D is unresolved. The germline V gene has CDR1 SGHNT and CDR2 YENEEA. This CDR3 comprises 11 residues. V was pared by 4 bases and J by 10 bases, with 9 bases between. Here the CDR3 reads CASSSGSAQYF. In DNA, the CDR3 is TGTGCCAGCAGCTCCGGTTCAGCGCAGTATTTT. Looking up the rest from reference TRBV11-3 and TRBJ2-3 gives the full variable domain: EAGVVQSPRYKIIEKKQPVAFWCNPISGHNTLYWYLQNLGQGPELLIRYENEEAVDDSQLPKDRFSAERLKGVDSTLKIQPAELGDSAVYLCASSSGSAQYFGPGTRLTVL.

There are many counts of this clonotype. The chain employs TRBV7-9 and TRBJ2-1; no clear D. The CDR3 contains 15 residues. Germline values: CDR1 SEHNR, CDR2 FQNEAQ (reference sequence). The V gene lost 4 bases and the J gene lost 4 bases, with 14 bases spanning the gap. In DNA form, the CDR3 reads TGTGCCAGCAGCTCCCACACTGGCAAGTACAATGAGCAGTTCTTC. The encoded protein is CASSSHTGKYNEQFF. The full variable domain, completed using reference TRBV7-9 and TRBJ2-1, is DTGVSQNPRHKITKRGQNVTFRCDPISEHNRLYWYRQTLGQGPEFLTYFQNEAQLEKSRLLSDRFSAERPKGSFSTLEIQRTEQGDSAMYLCASSSHTGKYNEQFFGPGTRLTVL.

This clonotype was observed at least ten times. V is TRBV11-3 and J is TRBJ2-1; 8 nucleotides agree with TRBD1. The V gene's germline CDR1 is SGHNT and CDR2 YENEEA. The V segment lost 5 bases and the J segment 4 bases; nucleotides outside the gene matches: 7. The CDR3 contains 15 residues. CDR3 sequence (DNA): TGTGCCAGCAGCCACCGACAGGGGCATTACAATGAGCAGTTCTTC. The encoded protein is CASSHRQGHYNEQFF.

This clonotype was counted many times. The genes are TRBV4-2 and TRBJ1-2, with a possible D match to TRBD1 (6 bases). Trimming stripped 4 bases from V and 3 bases from J, with 18 bases between. Germline assignment: CDR1 LGHNA and CDR2 YNFKEQ. The CDR3 length is 16 residues. For the CDR3, the DNA is TGTGCCAGCAGCCCCCTGGGGGGGGGGCTAGACTATGGCTACACCTTC. It is translated as CASSPLGGGLDYGYTF.

Many counts were recorded for this clonotype. V and J are TRBV15 and TRBJ2-3, with unresolved D. V lost 0 bases and J lost 5, with 3 bases in between. Germline CDR1 LNHNV, CDR2 YYDKDF (reference sequence). The CDR3 loop spans 12 amino acids. This CDR3 reads CATSRDQDTQYF. In nucleotides, the CDR3 is TGTGCCACCAGCAGAGATCAAGATACGCAGTATTTT.

This clonotype was counted many times. The chain employs TRBV20-1 and TRBJ2-7; TRBD1 matches 7 bases. This CDR3 is built from 13 residues. J gave up 2 bases and V 3 bases, and 4 bases lay outside the gene matches. Germline CDR1 is DFQATT and CDR2 is SNEGSKA (reference sequence). CDR3 amino acids: CSASTGQTYEQYF. The CDR3 nucleotides are TGCAGTGCTAGTACGGGACAGACCTACGAGCAGTACTTC.

This clonotype was seen ten or more times. The chain recombines TRBV7-6 with TRBJ2-7, with 9 bases aligning to TRBD1. The CDR3 is 17 amino acids. With 1 base clipped from V and 1 base from J, the junction kept 8 bases outside the gene matches. CDR1 is SGHVS and CDR2 is FNYEAQ in the germline V gene. In nucleotides, the CDR3 is TGTGCCAGCAGCTTAGGGGTGGGGACAGGGCTGTCCTACGAGCAGTACTTC. As protein: CASSLGVGTGLSYEQYF.

This chain joins TRBV3-1 and TRBJ1-5; D is possibly TRBD1 (5 bases). The germline V gene has CDR1 LGHDT and CDR2 YNNKEL (reference sequence). The CDR3 is 15 amino acids. The V end lost 0 bases, the J end lost 11 bases, and 17 bases lay between the germline ends. The CDR3 nucleotides are TGTGCCAGCAGCCAAGACAAGGGGAAAGTAAGGACCCAGCATTTT. Protein sequence: CASSQDKGKVRTQHF.

This clonotype was detected a few times. The rearrangement uses TRBV20-1 and TRBJ1-1; D unclear. The V end lost 2 bases, the J end lost 1 base, and 8 bases lay between the germline ends. The CDR3 runs to 13 residues. The germline V gene has CDR1 DFQATT and CDR2 SNEGSKA (reference sequence). CDR3 DNA sequence: TGCAGTGCTAGATACGGAACGAACACTGAAGCTTTCTTT. This gives the protein CSARYGTNTEAFF.

A remark on this clonotype: Being one base from a much bigger clone, this may be a read error. The chain couples TRBV6-1 to TRBJ2-1; D is undetermined. The germline V and J ends were trimmed by 5 bases and 5 bases, with 13 bases remaining between them. The germline gives CDR1 MNHNS, CDR2 SASEGT. The CDR3 sequence is 14 residues long. CDR3 region: CASSRWVGDNEQFF. The CDR3, as DNA: TGTGCCAGCAGTAGGTGGGTTGGGGACAATGAGCAGTTCTTC.

The V and J genes are TRBV19 and TRBJ1-5; D perhaps matches TRBD1 (6 bases). The germline V gene encodes CDR1 LNHDA and CDR2 SQIVND (reference sequence). The CDR3 totals 13 residues. Trimming took 9 bases from V and 9 from J, leaving 18 bases between them. In DNA, the CDR3 is TGTGCCAGCAGCCCGACAGGAGGGATGCCCCAGCATTTT. Its protein product is CASSPTGGMPQHF.

Comments on this clonotype: A junction boundary mismatches the germline segment, possibly from a read error. The chain couples TRBV6-5 to TRBJ1-2; TRBD1 aligns across 9 bases. Germline CDR1 reads MNHEY; CDR2 reads SVGAGI. The CDR3 is 14 amino acids. Here the CDR3 DNA reads TGTGCCAGCAGTCACTCGGGGACAGGGTATGGCTACACCTTC. This sequence encodes CASSHSGTGYGYTF.

This chain connects TRBV28 to TRBJ1-3; D remains unclear. V was cut by 6 bases and J by 9 bases, with 6 bases left in between. Germline-derived CDR1 and CDR2 are MDHEN and SYDVKM. This CDR3 is 10 amino acids long. The CDR3 nucleotides read TGTGCCAGCAGCTCGGTCACCATATATTTT. Its protein is CASSSVTIYF.

This clonotype occurred a few times. CDR3 DNA: TGTGCTAGGAGATCTAATTCACCCCTCCACTTT. Protein product: CARRSNSPLHF. The genes are TRBV19 and TRBJ1-6, with D uncertain. The CDR3 runs 11 residues. The germline V gene encodes CDR1 LNHDA and CDR2 SQIVND (reference sequence).

This clonotype has at least ten counts. This chain joins TRBV18 and TRBJ2-1; D gene unclear. V was clipped by 1 base and J by 10 bases, with 11 bases between them. The CDR3 has 13 amino acids. CDR1 is KGHSH, CDR2 LQKENI, per germline. The chain's CDR3 is CASSPHRYGEQFF. In DNA, the CDR3 is TGTGCCAGCTCACCACACCGGTATGGGGAGCAGTTCTTC.

As concerns this clonotype: This may come from a read error, since a much larger clone is one base off. The J gene is TRBJ2-2, the V gene TRBV6-2 or TRBV6-3; D is possibly TRBD1 or TRBD2 (5 bases each). This CDR3 is built from 15 residues. In germline, CDR1 is MNHEY, CDR2 SVGEGT. The CDR3 DNA reads as TGTGCCAGCAGTTATCAAGGGGCGAACACCGGGGAGCCGTTTTTT. Its protein is CASSYQGANTGEPFF.

This clonotype occurred many times. This chain joins TRBV4-1 and TRBJ2-7; 9 bases align to TRBD1. This CDR3 region has 14 residues. With V trimmed by 4 bases and J by 3 bases, 4 bases remained unmatched. Germline loops: CDR1 MGHRA, CDR2 YSYEKL. DNA for the CDR3: TGCGCCAGCAGCCGTCGGGACAGGGACTACGAGCAGTACTTC. As protein: CASSRRDRDYEQYF.

This clonotype has at least ten counts. The V gene is TRBV7-9, the J gene TRBJ2-3; D is possibly TRBD1 or TRBD2 (7 bases each). From germline, CDR1 is SEHNR and CDR2 FQNEAQ (reference sequence). The V end was cut by 6 bases, the J end by 0 bases, with 19 bases between. The CDR3 has 17 amino acids. CDR3 in DNA: TGTGCCAGCAGTCCTAGAGGGGGCGGGAGAAGCACAGATACGCAGTATTTT. It specifies CASSPRGGGRSTDTQYF.

This clonotype was detected only once. The limits of the CDR3 on the DNA are not certain, so only TCRdb's listed CDR3 is given. This chain links TRBV7-3 with TRBJ1-3. Germline CDR1 is SGHTA and CDR2 is FQGTGA. The CDR3 has 24 residues if both end residues are counted. The CDR3 sequence: CASSLAGVGNEQFFGPGSGNTIYF.

This clonotype was counted at least ten times. V usage is TRBV5-1 and J usage is TRBJ2-7; D unclear. This CDR3 is 12 amino acids long. V was clipped by 0 bases and J by 6 bases, with 7 bases between them. CDR1 SGHRS and CDR2 YFSETQ come from the germline V gene. The CDR3 reads CASSLEWGEQYF. The CDR3 nucleotides read TGCGCCAGCAGCTTGGAGTGGGGCGAGCAGTACTTC.

The table lists this clonotype with many counts. CDR3 nucleotide sequence: TGCAGTGCTAGAGCTGGCAGGCTTAACACCGGGGAGCTGTTTTTT. Protein sequence: CSARAGRLNTGELFF. The chain links TRBV20-1 to TRBJ2-2, with D unclear. V was pared by 1 base and J by 2 bases, with 11 bases between. Germline V lookup: CDR1 DFQATT, CDR2 SNEGSKA (reference sequence). The CDR3 length is 15 residues.

This chain connects TRBV29-1 to TRBJ1-5, with 12 bases fitting TRBD1. Trimming cost V 6 bases and J 14 bases; bases outside gene matches: 17. Germline values: CDR1 SQVTM, CDR2 ANQGSEA. The CDR3 runs to 15 residues. For the CDR3, the DNA is TGCAGCGTGCCCCGGGACAGGGGGCTTGGAGGCCATGAGCATTTT. The encoded protein is CSVPRDRGLGGHEHF.

The genes are TRBV11-3 and TRBJ1-2; D is ambiguous. The germline CDR1 and CDR2 sequences are SGHNT and YENEEA. Trimming stripped 7 bases from V and 10 bases from J, with 16 bases between. The CDR3 totals 12 residues. The CDR3 loop is CASNPAGGAYTF. The CDR3 nucleotides are TGTGCCAGCAACCCCGCGGGTGGAGCCTACACCTTC. Based on the CDR3 plus reference TRBV11-3 and TRBJ1-2, the full variable domain is EAGVVQSPRYKIIEKKQPVAFWCNPISGHNTLYWYLQNLGQGPELLIRYENEEAVDDSQLPKDRFSAERLKGVDSTLKIQPAELGDSAVYLCASNPAGGAYTFGSGTRLTVV.

This chain connects TRBV7-9 to TRBJ2-1; possible D gene TRBD1, 6 bases. Germline assignment: CDR1 SEHNR and CDR2 FQNEAQ (reference sequence). The V gene lost 0 bases and the J gene lost 15 bases, with 15 bases spanning the gap. The CDR3 is 13 amino acids. In nucleotides, the CDR3 is TGTGCCAGCAGCTTAGCCGGGACACGGCGTACGTTCTTC. It translates to CASSLAGTRRTFF. Using reference TRBV7-9 and TRBJ2-1 for the parts outside the CDR3, the full variable domain is DTGVSQNPRHKITKRGQNVTFRCDPISEHNRLYWYRQTLGQGPEFLTYFQNEAQLEKSRLLSDRFSAERPKGSFSTLEIQRTEQGDSAMYLCASSLAGTRRTFFGPGTRLTVL.

The chain combines TRBV7-2 with TRBJ1-6; 10 bases are a match to TRBD1. With V trimmed by 1 base and J by 7 bases, 7 bases remained unmatched. Germline-derived CDR1 and CDR2 are SGHTA and FQGNSA. The CDR3 extends over 17 amino acids. The CDR3 DNA is TGTGCCAGCAGCTTAGGGGGGACAGGGGCCTCAAATTCACCCCTCCACTTT. Encoded protein: CASSLGGTGASNSPLHF.

The table lists this clonotype with a count of one. A much larger clone lies one base from this, so it may be a read error. The chain combines TRBV6-6 with TRBJ2-1; 8 bases line up with TRBD2. After removal of 5 bases from V and 7 bases from J, the junction contained 13 bases not matched to a gene. Germline V gives CDR1 MNHNY, CDR2 SVGAGI (reference sequence). This CDR3 is built from 16 residues. CDR3 sequence (DNA): TGTGCCAGCAGTCACGCCCGGGGACTAGTGAGGAATGAGCAGTTCTTC. It encodes CASSHARGLVRNEQFF.